Shown below are 12 T cell receptor beta chains from a single sample sequenced in a study of blood T cell repertoires in COVID-19. Assay: immunoSEQ multiplex PCR; the TCRdb copy retains only in-frame clones and omits some. The sample lists 500,000 or so clones; around 90% were seen once. Sequencing was performed on PBMCs or T cells enriched from blood (not recorded which). These receptors were taken from a woman between 18 and 30 years old who had recovered from COVID-19.

This clone occurred a few times. The V gene is TRBV5-1, the J gene TRBJ1-3; D remains ambiguous. Germline lookup yields CDR1 SGHRS and CDR2 YFSETQ. V was cut by 0 bases and J by 0 bases, with 10 bases left in between. The CDR3 covers 16 residues. The CDR3 protein is CASSLGHPSSGNTIYF. In DNA, the CDR3 is TGCGCCAGCAGCTTGGGGCACCCAAGCTCTGGAAACACCATATATTTT.

The gene calls are TRBV28 and TRBJ1-1, with 8 bases that match TRBD1. This CDR3 spans 13 amino acids. The J segment lost 6 bases and the V segment lost 6 bases, leaving 6 bases of the junction unmatched. Germline V gene sequence: CDR1 MDHEN, CDR2 SYDVKM. CDR3 protein: CASRLQQGAEAFF. For the CDR3, the DNA is TGTGCCAGCAGGCTCCAACAGGGGGCTGAAGCTTTCTTT.

The J gene is TRBJ1-1, the V gene TRBV3-1 (or the pseudogene TRBV3-2); D uncertain. Germline values: CDR1 LGHDT, CDR2 YNNKEL (reference sequence). V lost 4 bases and J 6 bases, leaving 18 bases between the germline ends. This CDR3 has 15 residues. CDR3 amino acids: CASSPHRAGMAEAFF. The CDR3 bases are TGTGCCAGCAGCCCCCACCGGGCGGGAATGGCTGAAGCTTTCTTT.

This chain joins TRBV30 and TRBJ2-3, with TRBD2 as a possible D gene (6 bases). V dropped 4 bases and J dropped 2 bases, with 13 bases sitting between them. This CDR3 has 14 amino acids. Germline loops: CDR1 GTSNPN, CDR2 SVGIG (reference sequence). In DNA form, the CDR3 reads TGTGCCTGGAATCCGGGGGACGACACAGATACGCAGTATTTT. Its translation: CAWNPGDDTDTQYF.

The chain recombines TRBV7-9 with TRBJ1-4, with D maybe TRBD1 (5 bases). Germline-derived CDR1 and CDR2 are SEHNR and FQNEAQ (reference sequence). The CDR3 has 13 amino acids. V lost 6 bases and J 4 bases, leaving 9 bases between the germline ends. CDR3 DNA: TGTGCCAGCAGTTACGGGGGTAATGAAAAACTGTTTTTT. Translated, it gives CASSYGGNEKLFF.

V is TRBV6-5 and J is TRBJ1-2, with unresolved D. Trimming pared 5 bases from V and 5 bases from J, leaving 15 bases between. The V gene's germline CDR1 is MNHEY and CDR2 SVGAGI. The CDR3 has 14 amino acids. CDR3 in DNA: TGTGCCAGCAGTCCTCAGCGGGCTGTTTATGGCTACACCTTC. This translates into CASSPQRAVYGYTF.

V usage is TRBV7-8 and J usage is TRBJ1-5; D gene uncertain. This CDR3 region has 16 residues. The germline V and J ends were trimmed by 4 bases and 0 bases, with 13 bases remaining between them. Germline CDR1 SGHVS, CDR2 FQNEAQ. The CDR3 bases are TGTGCCAGCAGCTCCGCGTCGGTAGATAGCAATCAGCCCCAGCATTTT. Protein product: CASSSASVDSNQPQHF.

This chain connects TRBV5-1 to TRBJ2-1, with 7 bases lining up with TRBD1. CDR3 length equals 15 residues. The junction had 15 bases not matched to a gene; V was cut back by 7 bases and J by 8 bases. Germline assignment: CDR1 SGHRS and CDR2 YFSETQ. The CDR3 spells CASRPGPGQFDEQFF. The CDR3 region has the DNA TGCGCCAGCCGGCCGGGACCGGGACAGTTCGATGAGCAGTTCTTC.

Worth noting for this clone: Distinct nucleotide sequences in the sample also encode this CDR3. The chain recombines TRBV5-1 with TRBJ1-1, with 10 nucleotides matching TRBD1. CDR3 length: 15 amino acids. CDR1 and CDR2 from the germline V gene are SGHRS and YFSETQ. Trimming removed 3 bases from V and 4 bases from J; junction bases left unmatched: 6. The CDR3 region has the DNA TGCGCCAGCAGCTCCCAGACAGGGGGCGGCACTGAAGCTTTCTTT. This sequence encodes CASSSQTGGGTEAFF.

On this clone: Germline and junction disagree at one end, which may indicate a read error. The chain has TRBV30 and TRBJ1-3; no firm D call. The V gene's germline CDR1 is GTSNPN and CDR2 SVGIG (reference sequence). The CDR3 extends over 16 amino acids. CDR3 protein: CAWSPGGSPTGNTIYF. The CDR3 DNA reads TGTGCCTGGTCCCCGGGAGGGTCCCCGACTGGGAACACCATATATTTT.

The chain joins TRBV5-5 to TRBJ1-2; D perhaps matches TRBD1 (5 bases). V was shortened by 8 bases and J by 0 bases, with 14 bases between the two germline ends. CDR3 length equals 14 residues. Germline V gene lookup returns CDR1 SGHKS and CDR2 YYEKEE (reference sequence). The DNA of the CDR3 is TGTGCCAGTGCCCGGAGCAGGGCTAACTATGGCTACACCTTC. The encoded protein is CASARSRANYGYTF. Full variable domain (remainder filled in from reference TRBV5-5 and TRBJ1-2): DAGVTQSPTHLIKTRGQQVTLRCSPISGHKSVSWYQQVLGQGPQFIFQYYEKEERGRGNFPDRFSARQFPNYSSELNVNALLLGDSALYLCASARSRANYGYTFGSGTRLTVV.

J is TRBJ2-2 and V is TRBV21-1; the DNA was not used to check the table's D call, TRBD1. TRBV21-1 is labeled a pseudogene. The CDR3 sequence is 15 residues long. This CDR3 reads CASSSRQGNTGELFF. For the CDR3, the DNA is TGTGCCAGCAGCTCCCGACAGGGAAACACCGGGGAGCTGTTTTTT.